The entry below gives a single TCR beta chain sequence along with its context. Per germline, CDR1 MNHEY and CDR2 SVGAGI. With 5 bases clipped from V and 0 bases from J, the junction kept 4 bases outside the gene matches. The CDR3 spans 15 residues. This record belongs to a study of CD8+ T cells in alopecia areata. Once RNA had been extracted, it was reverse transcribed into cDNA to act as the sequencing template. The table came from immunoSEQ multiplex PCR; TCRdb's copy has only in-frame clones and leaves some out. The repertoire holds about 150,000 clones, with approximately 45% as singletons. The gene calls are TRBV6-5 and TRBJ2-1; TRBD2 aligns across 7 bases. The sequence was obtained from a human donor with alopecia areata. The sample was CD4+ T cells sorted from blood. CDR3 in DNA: TGTGCCAGCAGTGTGCGGGGGTTCTCCTACAATGAGCAGTTCTTC. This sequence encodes CASSVRGFSYNEQFF.